The 8 T cell receptor beta chains listed next were all sequenced from one sample in a study of cytomegalovirus exposure and HLA in healthy donors. PCR involved 60 Vbeta and 13 Jbeta primers. Clones were sequenced by immunoSEQ multiplex PCR, and TCRdb holds only the in-frame ones, with some missing. The table records approximately 110,000 clones, approximately 83% of them present only once. The sample comprised PBMCs. The source is a woman aged 18-29 years in good health and CMV-seronegative.

This sequence joins TRBV10-3 and TRBJ1-5; D gene unclear. V was clipped by 2 bases and J by 4 bases, with 9 bases between them. The CDR3 length is 14 residues. Germline CDR1 is ENHRY and CDR2 is SYGVKD. The CDR3 sequence: CAISEGGSNQPQHF. The CDR3 region has the DNA TGTGCCATCAGTGAGGGAGGGTCAAATCAGCCCCAGCATTTT.

V usage is TRBV30 and J usage is TRBJ1-2, with 9 bases matching TRBD1. In germline, CDR1 is GTSNPN, CDR2 SVGIG (reference sequence). V trimming: 1 base; J trimming: 6 bases; junction bases outside the gene matches: 3. CDR3 length: 13 residues. The CDR3 loop is CAWSADRGDGYTF. The CDR3 bases are TGTGCCTGGAGTGCGGACAGGGGAGATGGCTACACCTTC.

This clone was seen a few times. This chain connects TRBV10-3 to TRBJ1-1; D may be TRBD1 (6 bases). The CDR3 extends over 14 amino acids. Trimming removed 4 bases at V and 4 bases at J, with 13 bases between. In germline, CDR1 is ENHRY, CDR2 SYGVKD. The CDR3 spells CAISVGGRGTEAFF. Written as DNA, the CDR3 is TGTGCCATCAGTGTAGGGGGACGGGGCACTGAAGCTTTCTTT.

Written as DNA, the CDR3 is TGTGCCAGCAGTTTCCGACCGGAGAGAGGGGAGACCCAGTACTTC. This encodes CASSFRPERGETQYF. The gene calls are TRBV6-6 and TRBJ2-5; maybe TRBD2 (5 bases). Trimming took 4 bases from V and 5 from J, leaving 17 bases between them. The length of the CDR3 is 15 residues. Germline CDR1 is MNHNY and CDR2 is SVGAGI (reference sequence).

The rearrangement links TRBV2 to TRBJ1-5; possible D gene TRBD1, 5 bases. The V gene lost 7 bases and the J gene lost 1 base, with 11 bases spanning the gap. The CDR3 is 14 residues long. CDR1 is SNHLY, CDR2 FYNNEI, per germline. CDR3 region: CASNDRISNQPQHF. Written as DNA, the CDR3 is TGTGCCAGCAACGACAGAATAAGCAATCAGCCCCAGCATTTT.

V usage is TRBV10-1 and J usage is TRBJ1-1; 9 bases map to TRBD1. CDR1 is WNHNN and CDR2 is SYGVQD in the germline V gene (reference sequence). The CDR3 covers 16 residues. After removal of 5 bases from V and 6 bases from J, the junction contained 13 bases not matched to a gene. The CDR3 loop is CASSPGTGKFYSEAFF. CDR3 DNA sequence: TGCGCCAGCAGTCCCGGGACAGGGAAGTTTTATTCTGAAGCTTTCTTT.

This clone was seen a few times. This rearrangement joins TRBV28 to TRBJ1-6, with no clear D. Deletions cut 3 bases from V and 9 bases from J, with 9 bases between. Germline CDR1 and CDR2: MDHEN and SYDVKM. The CDR3 is 13 residues long. CDR3 sequence: CASSFGASSPLHF. The CDR3, as DNA: TGTGCCAGCAGTTTCGGAGCCTCTTCACCCCTCCACTTT.

This clone was seen a few times. The rearrangement joins TRBV27 to TRBJ1-2; D remains ambiguous. This CDR3 region has 13 residues. Looked up from germline, CDR1 is MNHEY and CDR2 is SMNVEV (reference sequence). Trimming stripped 5 bases from V and 3 bases from J, with 10 bases between. The CDR3 loop reads CASSPWQDYGYTF. CDR3 DNA sequence: TGTGCCAGCAGTCCCTGGCAGGACTATGGCTACACCTTC.